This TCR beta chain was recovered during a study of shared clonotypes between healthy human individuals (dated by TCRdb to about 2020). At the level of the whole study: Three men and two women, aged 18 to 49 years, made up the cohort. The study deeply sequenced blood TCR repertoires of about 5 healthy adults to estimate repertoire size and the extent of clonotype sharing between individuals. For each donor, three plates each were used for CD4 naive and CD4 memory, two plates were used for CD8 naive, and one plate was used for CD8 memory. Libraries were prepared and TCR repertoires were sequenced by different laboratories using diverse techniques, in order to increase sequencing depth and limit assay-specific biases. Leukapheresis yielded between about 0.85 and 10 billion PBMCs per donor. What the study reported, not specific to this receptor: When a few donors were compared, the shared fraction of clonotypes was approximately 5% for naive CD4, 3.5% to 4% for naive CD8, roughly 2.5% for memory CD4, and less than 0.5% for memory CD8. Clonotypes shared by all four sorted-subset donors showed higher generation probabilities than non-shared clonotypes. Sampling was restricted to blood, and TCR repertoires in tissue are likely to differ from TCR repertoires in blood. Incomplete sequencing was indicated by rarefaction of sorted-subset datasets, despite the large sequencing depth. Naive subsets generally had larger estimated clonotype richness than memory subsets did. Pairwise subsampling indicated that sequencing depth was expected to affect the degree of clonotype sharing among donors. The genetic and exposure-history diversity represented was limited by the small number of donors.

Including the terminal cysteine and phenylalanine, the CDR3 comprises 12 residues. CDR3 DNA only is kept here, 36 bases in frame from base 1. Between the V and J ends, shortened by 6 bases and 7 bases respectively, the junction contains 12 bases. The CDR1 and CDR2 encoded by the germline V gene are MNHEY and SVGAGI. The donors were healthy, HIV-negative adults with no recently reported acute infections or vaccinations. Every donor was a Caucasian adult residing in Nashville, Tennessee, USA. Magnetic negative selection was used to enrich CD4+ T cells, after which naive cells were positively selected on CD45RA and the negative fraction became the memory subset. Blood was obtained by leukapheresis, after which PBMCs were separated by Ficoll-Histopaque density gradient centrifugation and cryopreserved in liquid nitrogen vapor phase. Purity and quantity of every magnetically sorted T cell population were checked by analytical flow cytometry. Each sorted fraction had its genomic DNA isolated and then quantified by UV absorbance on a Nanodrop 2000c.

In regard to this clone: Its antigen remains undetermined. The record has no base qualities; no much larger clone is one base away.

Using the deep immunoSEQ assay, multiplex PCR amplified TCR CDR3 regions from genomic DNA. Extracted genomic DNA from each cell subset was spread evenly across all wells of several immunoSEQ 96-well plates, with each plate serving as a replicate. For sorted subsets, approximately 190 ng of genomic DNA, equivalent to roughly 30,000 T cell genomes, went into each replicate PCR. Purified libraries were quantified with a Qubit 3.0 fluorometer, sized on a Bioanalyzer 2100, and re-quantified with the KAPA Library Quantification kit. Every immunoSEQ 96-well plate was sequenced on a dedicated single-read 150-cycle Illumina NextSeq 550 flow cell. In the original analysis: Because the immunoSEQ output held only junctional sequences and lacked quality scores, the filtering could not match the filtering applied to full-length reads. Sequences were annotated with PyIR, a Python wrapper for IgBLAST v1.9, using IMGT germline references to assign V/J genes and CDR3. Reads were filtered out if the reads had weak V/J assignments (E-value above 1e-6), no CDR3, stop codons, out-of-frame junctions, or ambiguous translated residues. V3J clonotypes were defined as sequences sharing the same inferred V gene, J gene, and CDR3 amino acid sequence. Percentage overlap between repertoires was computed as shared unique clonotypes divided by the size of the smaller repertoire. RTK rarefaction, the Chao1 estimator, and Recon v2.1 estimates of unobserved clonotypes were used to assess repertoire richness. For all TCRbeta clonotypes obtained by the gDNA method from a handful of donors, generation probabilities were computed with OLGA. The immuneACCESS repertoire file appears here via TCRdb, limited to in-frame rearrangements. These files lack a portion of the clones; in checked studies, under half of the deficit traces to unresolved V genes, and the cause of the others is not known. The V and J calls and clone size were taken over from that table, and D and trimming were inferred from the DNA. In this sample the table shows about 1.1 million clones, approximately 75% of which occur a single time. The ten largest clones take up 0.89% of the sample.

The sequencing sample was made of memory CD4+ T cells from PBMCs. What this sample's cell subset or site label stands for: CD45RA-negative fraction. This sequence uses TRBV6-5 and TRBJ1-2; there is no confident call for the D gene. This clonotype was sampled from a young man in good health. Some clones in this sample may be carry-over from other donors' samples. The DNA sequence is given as TGTGCCAGCAGAGGATCCCCTGGTGGCTACACCTTC. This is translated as CASRGSPGGYTF.